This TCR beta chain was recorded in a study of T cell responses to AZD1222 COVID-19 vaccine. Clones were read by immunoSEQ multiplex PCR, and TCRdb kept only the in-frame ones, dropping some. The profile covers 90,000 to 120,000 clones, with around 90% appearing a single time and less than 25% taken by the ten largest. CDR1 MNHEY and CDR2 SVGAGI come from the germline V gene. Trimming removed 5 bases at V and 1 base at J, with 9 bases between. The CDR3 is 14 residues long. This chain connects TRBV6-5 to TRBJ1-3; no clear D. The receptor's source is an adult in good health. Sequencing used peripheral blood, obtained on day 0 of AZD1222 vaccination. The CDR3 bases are TGTGCCAGCAGTAGGAGTTTATCTGGAAACACCATATATTTT. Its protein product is CASSRSLSGNTIYF.